The sequence of this T cell receptor (beta chain) was determined in a study of T cell changes during pregnancy in multiple sclerosis. Data came from immunoSEQ multiplex PCR; TCRdb stores just in-frame clones and leaves some out. The top ten hold 0.9% of the sample, which has about 75,000 clones, around 90% seen once. This CDR3 contains 17 residues. V dropped 1 base and J dropped 0 bases, with 13 bases sitting between them. Germline CDR1 and CDR2: SGHVS and FQNEAQ. The sequenced sample was peripheral blood, obtained in the first trimester of pregnancy. The V and J genes are TRBV7-8 and TRBJ1-3; D gene ambiguous. This clonotype originated in a female donor in good health, enrolled as a control in a pregnancy study. CDR3 sequence: CASSLDVPGNSGNTIYF. In nucleotides, the CDR3 is TGTGCCAGCAGCTTAGATGTACCGGGGAACTCTGGAAACACCATATATTTT.